This T cell receptor beta chain was observed in a study of blood T cells in healthy people across ages. Study results and caveats: Getting older went along with TCR beta diversity per million T cells dropping roughly linearly.

A word on this clonotype: What it recognizes is unknown.

The CDR3 is made up of 13 amino acids. J was trimmed by 5 bases and V by 6 bases; bases with no gene match: 4. Together with a sample-barcoded 5' primer, a J-beta primer mix was included in a second PCR lasting roughly 6 to 12 cycles. TCRdb independently ran MiXCR on the 5' RACE reads; one entry per CDR3 protein. The sample holds about 640,000 distinct CDR3 sequences, roughly three fifths seen once. This sequence was found in a man in his fifties or sixties in good health. Source material: blood. This chain joins TRBV12-3 or TRBV12-4 and TRBJ1-5; 7 bases agree with TRBD1. In DNA, the CDR3 is TGTGCCAGCAGCTACGACAGGGATCAGCCCCAGCATTTT. Translation: CASSYDRDQPQHF.